A selection of T cell receptor beta chains follows, all from one sample in a study of blood T cells in healthy people across ages. TCRdb independently ran MiXCR on the 5' RACE reads; one entry per CDR3 protein. The sample lists about 670,000 distinct CDR3 sequences, approximately 52% seen once, with roughly 12% in the top ten. The sample was blood. These receptors came from a woman older than 75 in good health. The CDR3 runs from the conserved cysteine through the conserved F or W. D genes are given only for firm matches. Clone size is given for some rows only: seen once, a few or many times, or a class if the clone is expanded.

d_gene,v_gene,abundance,j_gene,CDR3aa,CDR3nt
NA,TRBV4-2,NA,TRBJ2-7,CASSQRSSYEQYF,TGTGCCAGCAGCCAACGAAGTTCCTACGAGCAGTACTTC
NA,TRBV6-5,many,TRBJ1-6,CASSYSLGGADNSPLHF,TGTGCCAGCAGTTACTCTCTGGGCGGGGCTGATAATTCACCCCTCCACTTT
TRBD1,TRBV20-1,NA,TRBJ2-5,CSASSQGQGVYQETQYF,TGCAGTGCTAGTTCTCAGGGACAGGGAGTATACCAAGAGACCCAGTACTTC
NA,TRBV4-2,many,TRBJ1-1,CASSQNPGQNTEAFF,TGTGCCAGCAGCCAAAACCCGGGACAGAACACTGAAGCTTTCTTT
NA,TRBV5-1,NA,TRBJ1-6,CASSMTDSPLHF,TGCGCCAGCAGCATGACCGATTCACCCCTCCACTTT
TRBD1,TRBV20-1,NA,TRBJ1-4,CSAIQGAGEKLFF,TGCAGTGCTATCCAGGGGGCGGGGGAAAAACTGTTTTTT
NA,TRBV10-3,few,TRBJ2-7,CAISDQGSGQYF,TGTGCCATCAGTGATCAGGGTAGTGGGCAGTACTTC
NA,TRBV5-1,NA,TRBJ2-2,CASSLNRGKQITGELFF,TGCGCCAGCAGCTTGAATAGGGGGAAACAGATCACCGGGGAGCTGTTTTTT
NA,TRBV12-3/TRBV12-4,NA,TRBJ2-2,CASSLLQGRGTWELFF,TGTGCCAGCAGCCTCTTACAGGGGAGGGGTACCTGGGAGCTGTTTTTT
NA,TRBV28,few,TRBJ1-5,CASGGAGNQPQHF,TGTGCCAGCGGGGGGGCTGGCAATCAGCCCCAGCATTTT
NA,TRBV20-1,NA,TRBJ1-4,CSASDSRTINEKLFF,TGCAGTGCTAGCGACTCTAGGACGATTAATGAAAAACTGTTTTTT
NA,TRBV5-5,many,TRBJ1-5,CASSERDRNQPQHF,TGTGCCAGCAGCGAACGCGACAGAAATCAGCCCCAGCATTTT
TRBD1,TRBV15,few,TRBJ2-2,CATSVDRVGSGELFF,TGTGCCACCAGCGTAGACAGGGTTGGGAGCGGGGAGCTGTTTTTT
TRBD1,TRBV7-3,NA,TRBJ1-2,CASRDRGLNYGYTF,TGTGCCAGCAGGGACAGGGGGCTGAACTATGGCTACACCTTC
NA,TRBV28,few,TRBJ2-7,CASSRMGYEQYF,TGTGCCAGCAGTCGCATGGGTTACGAGCAGTACTTC
TRBD2,TRBV29-1,NA,TRBJ2-7,CSAQGALAVEQYF,TGCAGCGCCCAAGGGGCCCTAGCGGTCGAGCAGTACTTC
NA,TRBV30,NA,TRBJ1-2,CAWSSRVGGYTF,TGTGCCTGGAGTTCTCGAGTGGGAGGCTACACCTTC
TRBD2,TRBV7-2,few,TRBJ2-1,CASSPRELAGVSGNHNEQFF,TGTGCCAGCAGCCCGCGGGAGCTAGCGGGGGTTTCCGGAAACCACAATGAGCAGTTCTTC
NA,TRBV3-1,NA,TRBJ2-3,CASSQEWRGVDTQYF,TGTGCCAGCAGCCAAGAGTGGAGAGGCGTGGATACGCAGTATTTT
NA,TRBV18,NA,TRBJ2-7,CASSLSNGESYNEQYF,TGTGCCAGCTCACTCAGCAACGGGGAGTCCTACAATGAGCAGTACTTC
NA,TRBV10-2,NA,TRBJ2-7,CASRSTGGAGNEQYF,TGCGCCAGCAGATCGACAGGTGGGGCTGGGAACGAGCAGTACTTC
NA,TRBV15,many,TRBJ1-2,CATSSGEVPRGYTF,TGTGCCACCAGCAGTGGAGAGGTGCCTCGAGGCTACACCTTC
NA,TRBV29-1,many,TRBJ1-5,CSVVSGYNQPQHF,TGCAGCGTTGTGTCCGGCTACAATCAGCCCCAGCATTTT
TRBD1,TRBV5-1,NA,TRBJ2-1,CASSWGGQGRVNEQFF,TGCGCCAGCAGCTGGGGGGGACAGGGTCGTGTCAATGAGCAGTTCTTC
NA,TRBV16,NA,TRBJ1-1,CASSQSTTRAFF,TGTGCCAGCAGCCAATCTACGACCAGAGCTTTCTTT
NA,TRBV7-9,NA,TRBJ2-7,CASSFQPIQGYEQYF,TGTGCCAGCAGCTTCCAGCCCATACAGGGCTACGAGCAGTACTTC
NA,TRBV4-3,NA,TRBJ2-1,CASSKSGYSEQFF,TGCGCCAGCAGCAAGAGCGGCTACAGTGAGCAGTTCTTC
TRBD2,TRBV5-5,NA,TRBJ2-5,CASSLVAGGPPQETQYF,TGTGCCAGCAGCTTGGTAGCGGGGGGACCGCCCCAAGAGACCCAGTACTTC
NA,TRBV25-1,many,TRBJ2-7,CASSTYTGGMHYEQYF,TGTGCCAGCAGTACTTACACCGGGGGAATGCACTACGAGCAGTACTTC
TRBD1,TRBV6-5,many,TRBJ2-5,CASSPTGGPETQYF,TGTGCCAGCAGCCCGACAGGGGGCCCGGAGACCCAGTACTTC
NA,TRBV20-1,NA,TRBJ2-3,CSAQAGMWSDTQYF,TGCAGTGCCCAGGCGGGTATGTGGTCAGATACGCAGTATTTT
NA,TRBV20-1,NA,TRBJ2-1,CSAPPGASRLDEQFF,TGCAGTGCCCCCCCGGGAGCGAGTAGGTTGGATGAGCAGTTCTTC
NA,TRBV7-2,NA,TRBJ2-2,CASSLGGTLTGELFF,TGTGCCAGCAGCTTAGGGGGCACACTCACCGGGGAGCTGTTTTTT
NA,TRBV6-5,NA,TRBJ2-7,CASSYFGTHNEQYF,TGTGCCAGCAGTTACTTTGGGACCCATAACGAGCAGTACTTC
NA,TRBV15,NA,TRBJ2-3,CATSRDSPPDTQYF,TGTGCCACCAGCAGAGATAGTCCCCCCGATACGCAGTATTTT
NA,TRBV14,NA,TRBJ2-1,CASSPGVVSYNEQFF,TGTGCCAGCAGCCCAGGGGTTGTCTCCTACAATGAGCAGTTCTTC
NA,TRBV7-9,few,TRBJ2-5,CASVRRGCQETQYF,TGTGCCAGCGTCCGGCGGGGCTGCCAAGAGACCCAGTACTTC
NA,TRBV12-3/TRBV12-4,NA,TRBJ2-2,CASRTPILNTGELFF,TGTGCCAGTAGGACGCCCATTCTGAACACCGGGGAGCTGTTTTTT
NA,TRBV28,many,TRBJ2-1,CASSPFRDRRYNEQFF,TGTGCCAGCAGTCCTTTTAGGGACCGACGGTACAATGAGCAGTTCTTC
NA,TRBV6-1,many,TRBJ2-7,CASSDYGTLYEQYF,TGTGCCAGCAGTGACTACGGGACTCTCTACGAGCAGTACTTC
NA,TRBV12-3/TRBV12-4,NA,TRBJ2-2,CASSLGLPRGGGELFF,TGTGCCAGCAGTTTAGGGCTCCCCCGAGGGGGCGGGGAGCTGTTTTTT
NA,TRBV10-3,NA,TRBJ2-7,CAISDAGLGGYEQYF,TGTGCCATCAGTGACGCGGGGTTAGGTGGCTACGAGCAGTACTTC